The entry that follows covers one T cell receptor (beta chain) sequence. This clone showed up just a few times. This clone's antigen is unknown. The sample holds no much larger clone one base away, and base qualities are not on file. TCRbeta CDR3 regions were amplified from genomic DNA using the immunoSEQ Assay, a bias-controlled multiplex PCR. In the source study's methods: The number of nucleated cells in each sample was estimated from the amplification of reference gene primers within the assay. To quantify the absolute abundance of each unique TCRbeta CDR3 rearrangement, sequence reads were collapsed and filtered. For each sample, productive Simpson clonality was calculated as the square root of Simpson's diversity index over productive rearrangements. In its TCRdb copy, this immuneACCESS table keeps in-frame sequences only and misses some clones. Where compared with another copy, unresolved V genes explain less than half of these, and the others have no known cause. D and trimming come from the DNA, and the V and J calls and clone size come from that table. In all, the sample holds 97,000 or so clones, and about four fifths of those were seen once. The top ten clones comprise more than 15% of the sample.

The collaborating institutions used their own protocols to collect whole blood in K2EDTA tubes. For TCRbeta analysis, collaborator samples were shipped as frozen whole blood, as isolated PBMCs, or as DNA extracted from either sample type. Taken from cysteine to phenylalanine, the CDR3 has 14 residues. Just the 42-base CDR3 DNA is kept, in frame starting at base 1. CDR1 is given as KGHSH and CDR2 as LQKENI, both from the germline V gene. From V the trimming removes 5 bases and from J it removes 7 bases, while the gene matches leave 9 bases of the junction unaccounted for. These data are taken from a study of blood T cell repertoires in COVID-19 (TCRdb year 2020). In terms of the full investigation: Samples from collaborators originated in the United States, Italy and Spain and spanned both the acute and convalescent phases of COVID-19. The material from the prospective study consisted of cDNA or gDNA derived from T cells, B-cell-depleted T cells, or PBMCs. Subjects who had been exposed to COVID-19, were actively infected with it, or had recovered from it provided the deeply sampled blood TCRbeta repertoires that made up the dataset. The repertoires were released in a freely available public database meant as a resource for research on the immune response to SARS-CoV-2. Samples were obtained from the ongoing ImmuneRACE study (first 160 participants) and from 1,254 subjects provided by 6 global collaborators. Nearly every sample came with metadata listing a de-identified subject ID, COVID-19 status, age in years and sex. Where available, HLA class I and class II types were obtained from metadata supplied by the sample provider rather than from assay-based typing.

Broader findings and caveats from the paper: The quantity of clinical and demographic metadata differed by source and by participant and was supplied without curation.

The TCR comes from a man at least 80 years old with acute or convalescent COVID-19. What was sequenced was peripheral blood. The rearranged chain carries TRBV18 and TRBJ1-1, with 8 bases matching TRBD1. This receptor carries the CDR3 CASSKDRVEDEAFF. The nucleotide sequence is given as TGTGCCAGCTCAAAGGACAGGGTCGAGGATGAAGCTTTCTTT.